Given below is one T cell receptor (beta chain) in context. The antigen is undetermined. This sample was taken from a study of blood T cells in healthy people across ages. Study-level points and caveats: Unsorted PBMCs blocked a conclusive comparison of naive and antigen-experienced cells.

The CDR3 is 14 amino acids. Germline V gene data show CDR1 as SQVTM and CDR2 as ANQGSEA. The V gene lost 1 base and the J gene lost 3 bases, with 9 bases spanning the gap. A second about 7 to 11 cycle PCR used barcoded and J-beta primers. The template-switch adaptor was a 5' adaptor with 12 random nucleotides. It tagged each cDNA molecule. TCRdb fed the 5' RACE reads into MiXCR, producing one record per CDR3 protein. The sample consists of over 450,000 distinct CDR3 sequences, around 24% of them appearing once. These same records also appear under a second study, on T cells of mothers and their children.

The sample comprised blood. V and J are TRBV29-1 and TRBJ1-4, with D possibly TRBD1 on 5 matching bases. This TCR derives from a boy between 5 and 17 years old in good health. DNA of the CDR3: TGCAGCGTTGAAGCCAGGGACCCTAATGAAAAACTGTTTTTT. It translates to CSVEARDPNEKLFF.